This T cell receptor (beta chain) came from a study of cytomegalovirus exposure and HLA in healthy donors. For this clone: Its antigen is undetermined.

Study outcomes and limitations: Under in vitro conditions, three CMV-associated chains were confirmed as specific for CMV antigens.

V was clipped by 2 bases and J by 4 bases; unmatched bases: 13. CDR3 size: 17 residues. Germline lookup yields CDR1 SGDLS and CDR2 YYNGEE. The PCR employed 60 Vbeta primers together with 13 Jbeta primers. Repertoires were generated with immunoSEQ multiplex PCR, while TCRdb's copy carries only in-frame clones and drops some. The sample includes about 93,000 clones, around 80% of them seen just once. The source is a man between 25 and 39 years old in good health and CMV-seronegative. The specimen was PBMCs. The chain recombines TRBV9 with TRBJ2-3, with TRBD1 matching 7 bases. CDR3 DNA: TGTGCCAGCAGCGTTAGCCGAAAACAGGGGTTGGCAGATACGCAGTATTTT. It codes for CASSVSRKQGLADTQYF.